The 21 T cell receptor beta chains presented below share a single source sample, sequenced in a study of Ad26.COV2.S vaccination and SARS-CoV-2 variants. Data came from immunoSEQ multiplex PCR; TCRdb stores just in-frame clones and leaves some out. The sample has fewer than 500,000 clones; 90% are singletons. The treatment: around 19 received Ad26.COV2.S at low or high dose, single or two shots; 5 received placebo; per-sample allocation not given. Sampling took place 63 days after the first vaccine or placebo injection. The sequenced sample was peripheral blood, obtained in a trial of Ad26.COV2.S vaccine versus placebo. The receptors come from a person between 18 and 65 years old who received the Ad26.COV2.S COVID-19 vaccine or a placebo.

The chain employs TRBV18 and TRBJ1-3; 8 nucleotides align to TRBD1. The germline gives CDR1 KGHSH, CDR2 LQKENI. The CDR3 length is 16 residues. Trimming at V came to 3 bases and at J to 1 base, leaving 5 bases not matched to a gene. CDR3 sequence: CASSPKTGDSGNTIYF. The CDR3 nucleotides are TGTGCCAGCTCACCTAAGACAGGGGATTCTGGAAACACCATATATTTT. Together with reference TRBV18 and TRBJ1-3, the CDR3 gives the full variable domain: NAGVMQNPRHLVRRRGQEARLRCSPMKGHSHVYWYRQLPEEGLKFMVYLQKENIIDESGMPKERFSAEFPKEGPSILRIQQVVRGDSAAYFCASSPKTGDSGNTIYFGEGSWLTVV.

The chain uses TRBV5-1 and TRBJ1-2; tentative D call: TRBD1 (6 bases). The CDR3 sequence is 15 residues long. Germline values: CDR1 SGHRS, CDR2 YFSETQ. V lost 2 bases and J lost 6, with 17 bases in between. The CDR3 loop is CASSFTQGFIDGYTF. The CDR3 DNA reads as TGCGCCAGCAGCTTCACCCAGGGGTTCATCGATGGCTACACCTTC.

The CDR3 region has the DNA TGTGCCAGCAGCGGGGGCGGGCGTCCGCAGTATTTT. Translated: CASSGGGRPQYF. The chain recombines TRBV5-4 with TRBJ2-3; possible D gene TRBD1, 6 bases. V was clipped by 4 bases and J by 10 bases, with 13 bases between them. The CDR3 extends over 12 amino acids. Germline loops: CDR1 SGHNT, CDR2 YYREEE (reference sequence).

This chain links TRBV2 with TRBJ2-1; TRBD2 agrees at 15 bases. Germline V lookup: CDR1 SNHLY, CDR2 FYNNEI. The CDR3 has 15 amino acids. J was trimmed by 8 bases and V by 6 bases; bases with no gene match: 5. In DNA form, the CDR3 reads TGTGCCAGCAGCAGGACTAGCGGGAGGGCCGATGAGCAGTTCTTC. It codes for CASSRTSGRADEQFF.

The rearrangement joins TRBV28 to TRBJ2-6; the D is unclear. The ends were cut back, 8 bases at V and 0 bases at J, with 11 bases in the middle. CDR1 is MDHEN and CDR2 is SYDVKM in the germline V gene. This CDR3 comprises 15 residues. The CDR3 protein is CASQGPISGANVLTF. CDR3 nucleotide sequence: TGTGCCAGCCAAGGCCCTATCTCTGGGGCCAACGTCCTGACTTTC. The whole variable domain, remainder taken from reference TRBV28 and TRBJ2-6, is DVKVTQSSRYLVKRTGEKVFLECVQDMDHENMFWYRQDPGLGLRLIYFSYDVKMKEKGDIPEGYSVSREKKERFSLILESASTNQTSMYLCASQGPISGANVLTFGAGSRLTVL.

This chain links TRBV21-1 with TRBJ2-4; the listed D gene, TRBD2, was not tested against the DNA. TRBV21-1 is a pseudogene segment. This CDR3 has 14 residues. The CDR3, as DNA: TGTGCCAGCAGCAAACCCCTGTGTGAAAACATTCAGTACTTC. Translating it yields CASSKPLCENIQYF.

This clone was found once. This sequence joins TRBV10-1 and TRBJ1-5; 8 bases line up with TRBD1. The CDR3 runs to 13 residues. CDR1 is WNHNN and CDR2 is SYGVQD in the germline V gene (reference sequence). V lost 10 bases and J lost 2; bases outside the gene matches: 4. The CDR3 coding sequence is TGCGCCAACCCGGGACAGGGCAATCAGCCCCAGCATTTT. Translated, it gives CANPGQGNQPQHF.

J is TRBJ2-5 and V is TRBV12-3 or TRBV12-4; D call uncertain. V was clipped by 5 bases and J by 2 bases, with 6 bases between them. The CDR3 is 12 residues long. CDR3 bases: TGTGCCAGCAGTGTAGGGCAAGAGACCCAGTACTTC. Protein product: CASSVGQETQYF.

This clone appeared once. The CDR3 region has the DNA TGTGCCAGTGGACATAATAATTCACCCCTCCACTTT. Encoded protein: CASGHNNSPLHF. The V call is TRBV19, the J call TRBJ1-6; TRBD1 might be the D (5 bases). CDR1 and CDR2 from the germline V gene are LNHDA and SQIVND (reference sequence). Trimming shortened V by 8 bases and J by 5 bases, and 7 bases separated the two germline ends. The CDR3 has 12 amino acids. The whole variable domain, filled in from reference TRBV19 and TRBJ1-6, reads DGGITQSPKYLFRKEGQNVTLSCEQNLNHDAMYWYRQDPGQGLRLIYYSQIVNDFQKGDIAEGYSVSREKKESFPLTVTSAQKNPTAFYLCASGHNNSPLHFGNGTRLTVT.

The V call is TRBV29-1, the J call TRBJ2-5, with 11 bases matching TRBD2. Germline V CDR1 and CDR2: SQVTM, ANQGSEA. This CDR3 region has 21 residues. The junction had 27 bases not matched to a gene; V was cut back by 4 bases and J by 5 bases. This CDR3 reads CSVGGGYGRGIAGGPRETQYF. CDR3 DNA: TGCAGCGTTGGCGGGGGGTACGGACGGGGAATAGCGGGAGGGCCGAGGGAGACCCAGTACTTC.

V and J are TRBV5-1 and TRBJ1-4; the match to TRBD1 covers 8 bases. There are 14 residues in the CDR3. CDR1 SGHRS and CDR2 YFSETQ come from the germline V gene. The junction had 4 bases not matched to a gene; V was cut back by 0 bases and J by 9 bases. The CDR3: CASSLGTGLKKLFF. CDR3 coding DNA: TGCGCCAGCAGCTTGGGGACAGGGTTGAAAAAACTGTTTTTT.

The V call is TRBV9, the J call TRBJ1-1; D gene unclear. The length of the CDR3 is 15 residues. From germline, CDR1 is SGDLS and CDR2 YYNGEE. Trimming left V 0 bases short and J 1 base short, with 10 bases between. CDR3 bases: TGTGCCAGCAGCGTAGAAAGCGGCCGGAACACTGAAGCTTTCTTT. Its translation is CASSVESGRNTEAFF. Full variable domain (outside the CDR3, taken from reference TRBV9 and TRBJ1-1): DSGVTQTPKHLITATGQRVTLRCSPRSGDLSVYWYQQSLDQGLQFLIQYYNGEERAKGNILERFSAQQFPDLHSELNLSSLELGDSALYFCASSVESGRNTEAFFGQGTRLTVV.

The chain links TRBV12-5 to TRBJ2-1; possibly TRBD2 for D (6 bases). The CDR3 is 15 amino acids. Germline V gives CDR1 LGHNT, CDR2 FRNRAP. Deletions cut 3 bases from V and 6 bases from J, with 15 bases between. CDR3 in DNA: TGTGCTAGTGGTTTAGGCGGGAACTACGGCAATGAGCAGTTCTTC. Protein sequence: CASGLGGNYGNEQFF.

This clone was found once. The rearrangement joins TRBV5-1 to TRBJ2-7; D is uncertain. The V end was cut by 1 base, the J end by 1 base, with 6 bases between. The length of the CDR3 is 13 residues. Looked up from germline, CDR1 is SGHRS and CDR2 is YFSETQ. The CDR3 coding sequence is TGCGCCAGCAGCTTGTCCTCTTCCTACGAGCAGTACTTC. Its protein product is CASSLSSSYEQYF.

The chain is built from TRBV7-6 and TRBJ2-1, with 11 bases matching TRBD2. The germline V gene encodes CDR1 SGHVS and CDR2 FNYEAQ. The CDR3 sequence is 17 residues long. Trimming removed 1 base from V and 8 bases from J; junction bases left unmatched: 10. The CDR3 region is CASSLEFSGRARDEQFF. CDR3 in DNA: TGTGCCAGCAGCTTAGAATTTAGCGGGAGGGCCAGGGATGAGCAGTTCTTC.

The chain joins TRBV28 to TRBJ1-1; the D gene is possibly TRBD1 (5 bases). CDR1 MDHEN and CDR2 SYDVKM come from the germline V gene. This CDR3 is 14 amino acids long. Trimming left V 6 bases short and J 1 base short, with 12 bases between. CDR3 protein: CASSLTDKNTEAFF. The CDR3 bases are TGTGCCAGCAGCCTGACAGATAAGAACACTGAAGCTTTCTTT.

This rearrangement joins TRBV9 to TRBJ2-3; possible D gene TRBD2, 6 bases. CDR3 length: 12 residues. Germline V gives CDR1 SGDLS, CDR2 YYNGEE. V dropped 4 bases and J dropped 5 bases, with 8 bases sitting between them. Here the CDR3 DNA reads TGTGCCAGCAGCATTAGCGGAGATACGCAGTATTTT. It encodes CASSISGDTQYF.

The chain employs TRBV7-9 and TRBJ1-6, with a possible D match to TRBD1 (5 bases). Germline lookup yields CDR1 SEHNR and CDR2 FQNEAQ (reference sequence). The CDR3 length is 14 residues. Trimming cost V 4 bases and J 7 bases, with 11 bases left between them. This CDR3 is CASSSGVRNSPLHF. CDR3 in DNA: TGTGCCAGCAGCTCGGGGGTTAGGAATTCACCCCTCCACTTT.

The chain employs TRBV19 and TRBJ1-4; D remains unclear. This CDR3 comprises 13 residues. Germline CDR1 is LNHDA and CDR2 is SQIVND (reference sequence). Trimming took 7 bases from V and 5 from J, leaving 11 bases between them. The DNA for the CDR3 is TGTGCCAGTACCCCCGGTACCAATGAAAAACTGTTTTTT. This sequence encodes CASTPGTNEKLFF.

The rearrangement uses TRBV13 and TRBJ2-6; TRBD2 aligns across 13 bases. The germline CDR1 and CDR2 sequences are PRHDT and FYEKMQ (reference sequence). With V trimmed by 5 bases and J by 2 bases, 6 bases remained unmatched. This CDR3 region has 18 residues. The CDR3 is CASSPGLAGEAGANVLTF. The CDR3 DNA is TGTGCCAGCAGCCCCGGACTAGCGGGAGAGGCTGGGGCCAACGTCCTGACTTTC.

The chain employs TRBV5-5 and TRBJ2-1, with TRBD1 identical over 7 bases. The ends lost 1 base at V and 6 bases at J; junction bases unmatched: 7. Germline V gene data show CDR1 as SGHKS and CDR2 as YYEKEE (reference sequence). This CDR3 is 15 amino acids long. The CDR3 is CASSLYRGVSNEQFF. The CDR3 nucleotides are TGTGCCAGCAGCTTGTACAGGGGAGTTTCCAATGAGCAGTTCTTC. Full variable domain (remainder filled in from reference TRBV5-5 and TRBJ2-1): DAGVTQSPTHLIKTRGQQVTLRCSPISGHKSVSWYQQVLGQGPQFIFQYYEKEERGRGNFPDRFSARQFPNYSSELNVNALLLGDSALYLCASSLYRGVSNEQFFGPGTRLTVL.